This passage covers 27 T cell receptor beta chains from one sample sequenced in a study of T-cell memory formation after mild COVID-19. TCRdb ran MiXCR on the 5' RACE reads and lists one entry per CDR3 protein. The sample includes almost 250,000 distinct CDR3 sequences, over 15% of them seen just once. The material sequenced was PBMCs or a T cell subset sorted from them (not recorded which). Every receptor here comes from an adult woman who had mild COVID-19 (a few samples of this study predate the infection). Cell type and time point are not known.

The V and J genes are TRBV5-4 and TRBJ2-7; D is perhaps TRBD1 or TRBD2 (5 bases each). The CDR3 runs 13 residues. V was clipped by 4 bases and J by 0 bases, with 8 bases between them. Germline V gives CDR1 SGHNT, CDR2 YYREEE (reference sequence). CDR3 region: CASSRDASYEQYF. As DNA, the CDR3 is TGTGCCAGCAGCCGGGACGCCTCCTACGAGCAGTACTTC.

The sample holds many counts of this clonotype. The CDR3 protein is CSARVNEVTSGSYEQYF. The CDR3 DNA follows: TGCAGTGCTAGAGTGAATGAAGTTACTAGCGGATCCTACGAGCAGTACTTC. The V gene is TRBV20-1, the J gene TRBJ2-7; 8 bases align to TRBD2. Trimming cost V 1 base and J 1 base; bases outside gene matches: 12. Germline CDR1 DFQATT, CDR2 SNEGSKA (reference sequence). The CDR3 loop spans 17 amino acids.

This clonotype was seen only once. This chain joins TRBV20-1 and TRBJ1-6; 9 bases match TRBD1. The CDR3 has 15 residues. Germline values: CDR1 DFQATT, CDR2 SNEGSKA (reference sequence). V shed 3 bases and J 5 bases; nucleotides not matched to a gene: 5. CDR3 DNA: TGCAGTGCTAGGGCGACAGGGGGAGATAATTCACCCCTCCACTTT. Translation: CSARATGGDNSPLHF.

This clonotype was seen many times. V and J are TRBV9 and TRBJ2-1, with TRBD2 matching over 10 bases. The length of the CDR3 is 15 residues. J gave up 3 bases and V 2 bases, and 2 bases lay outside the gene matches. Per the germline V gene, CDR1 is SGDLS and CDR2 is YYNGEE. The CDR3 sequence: CASSVGLADYNEQFF. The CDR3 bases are TGTGCCAGCAGCGTTGGACTAGCGGACTACAATGAGCAGTTCTTC.

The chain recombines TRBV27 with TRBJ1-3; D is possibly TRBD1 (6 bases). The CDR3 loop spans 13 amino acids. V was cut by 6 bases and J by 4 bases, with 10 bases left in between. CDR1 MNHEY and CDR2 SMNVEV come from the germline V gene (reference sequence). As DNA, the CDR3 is TGTGCCAGCAGACAGGGAGCAGGAAACACCATATATTTT. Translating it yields CASRQGAGNTIYF.

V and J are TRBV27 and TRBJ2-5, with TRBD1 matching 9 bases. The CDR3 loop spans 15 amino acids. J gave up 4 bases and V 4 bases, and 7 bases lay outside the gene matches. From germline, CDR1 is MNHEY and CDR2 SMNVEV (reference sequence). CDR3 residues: CASSSWTGVRETQYF. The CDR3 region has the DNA TGTGCCAGCAGTTCTTGGACAGGGGTGAGAGAGACCCAGTACTTC.

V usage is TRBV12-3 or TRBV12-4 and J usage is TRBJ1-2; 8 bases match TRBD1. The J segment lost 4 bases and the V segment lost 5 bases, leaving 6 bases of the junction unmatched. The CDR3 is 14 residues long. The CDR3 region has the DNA TGTGCCAGCAGTCGGACAGGGCGATCCTATGGCTACACCTTC. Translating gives CASSRTGRSYGYTF.

Written as DNA, the CDR3 is TGCGCCAGCACCACTCAGGGTAACTATGGCTACACCTTC. Translation gives CASTTQGNYGYTF. This rearrangement joins TRBV5-1 to TRBJ1-2; D possibly corresponds to TRBD1 (5 bases). V was clipped by 6 bases and J by 1 base, with 10 bases between them. The CDR3 is 13 amino acids. CDR1 and CDR2 (germline): SGHRS, YFSETQ.

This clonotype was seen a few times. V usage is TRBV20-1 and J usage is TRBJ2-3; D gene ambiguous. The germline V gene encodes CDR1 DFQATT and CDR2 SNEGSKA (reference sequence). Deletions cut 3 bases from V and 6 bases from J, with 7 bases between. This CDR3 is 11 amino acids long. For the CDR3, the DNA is TGCAGTGCTAGTGTGGCGGATACGCAGTATTTT. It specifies CSASVADTQYF.

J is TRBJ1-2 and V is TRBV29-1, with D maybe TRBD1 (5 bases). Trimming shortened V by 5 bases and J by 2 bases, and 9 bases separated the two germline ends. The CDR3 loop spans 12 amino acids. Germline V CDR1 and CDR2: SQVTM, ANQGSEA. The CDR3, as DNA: TGCAGCGTTAGGGCAGGGAACTATGGCTACACCTTC. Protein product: CSVRAGNYGYTF.

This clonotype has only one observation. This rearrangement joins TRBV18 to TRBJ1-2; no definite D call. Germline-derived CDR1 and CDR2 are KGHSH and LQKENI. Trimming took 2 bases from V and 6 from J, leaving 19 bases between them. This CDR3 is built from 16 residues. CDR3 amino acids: CASSPFRDRNSDGYTF. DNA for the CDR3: TGTGCCAGCTCACCATTTAGGGATCGAAACTCCGATGGCTACACCTTC.

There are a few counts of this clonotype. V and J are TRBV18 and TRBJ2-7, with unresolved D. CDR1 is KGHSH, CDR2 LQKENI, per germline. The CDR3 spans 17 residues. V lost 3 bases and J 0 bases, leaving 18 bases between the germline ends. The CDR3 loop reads CASSPSLSSSGSYEQYF. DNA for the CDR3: TGTGCCAGCTCACCGTCCCTCAGCAGTTCGGGCTCCTACGAGCAGTACTTC.

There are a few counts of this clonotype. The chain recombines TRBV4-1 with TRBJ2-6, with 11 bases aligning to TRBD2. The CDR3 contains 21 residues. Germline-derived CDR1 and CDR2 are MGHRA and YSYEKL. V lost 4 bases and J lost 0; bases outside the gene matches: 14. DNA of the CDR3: TGCGCCAGCAGCCGAGGTCTAGCGGGGGGAACCCATCCCTCTGGGGCCAACGTCCTGACTTTC. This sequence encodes CASSRGLAGGTHPSGANVLTF.

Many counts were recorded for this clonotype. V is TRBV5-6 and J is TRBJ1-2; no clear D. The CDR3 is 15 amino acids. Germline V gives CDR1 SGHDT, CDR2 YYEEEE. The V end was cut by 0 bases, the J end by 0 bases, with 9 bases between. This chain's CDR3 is CASSLVGGANYGYTF. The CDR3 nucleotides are TGTGCCAGCAGCTTGGTAGGAGGCGCTAACTATGGCTACACCTTC. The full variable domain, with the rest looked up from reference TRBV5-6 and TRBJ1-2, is DAGVTQSPTHLIKTRGQQVTLRCSPKSGHDTVSWYQQALGQGPQFIFQYYEEEERQRGNFPDRFSGHQFPNYSSELNVNALLLGDSALYLCASSLVGGANYGYTFGSGTRLTVV.

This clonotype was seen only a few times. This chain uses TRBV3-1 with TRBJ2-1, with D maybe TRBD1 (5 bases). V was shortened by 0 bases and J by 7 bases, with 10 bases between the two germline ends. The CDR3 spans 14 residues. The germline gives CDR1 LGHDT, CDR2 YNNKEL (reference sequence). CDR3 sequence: CASSQEAGLNEQFF. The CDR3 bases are TGTGCCAGCAGCCAAGAAGCAGGGCTGAATGAGCAGTTCTTC.

The CDR3 DNA is TGTGCCAGCACCCCCCTGGGGCGGTCCACAACTAGCACAGATACGCAGTATTTT. Its translation is CASTPLGRSTTSTDTQYF. V gene TRBV5-5 combines with J gene TRBJ2-3; perhaps TRBD1 as D (5 bases). Trimming pared 6 bases from V and 0 bases from J, leaving 23 bases between. Germline assignment: CDR1 SGHKS and CDR2 YYEKEE (reference sequence). This CDR3 is 18 amino acids long.

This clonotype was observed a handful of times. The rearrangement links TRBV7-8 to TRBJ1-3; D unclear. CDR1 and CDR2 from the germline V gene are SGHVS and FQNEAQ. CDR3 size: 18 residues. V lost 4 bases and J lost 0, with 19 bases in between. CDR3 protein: CASSSSFTGPSSGNTIYF. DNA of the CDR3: TGTGCCAGCAGCTCATCATTCACCGGACCGAGCTCTGGAAACACCATATATTTT.

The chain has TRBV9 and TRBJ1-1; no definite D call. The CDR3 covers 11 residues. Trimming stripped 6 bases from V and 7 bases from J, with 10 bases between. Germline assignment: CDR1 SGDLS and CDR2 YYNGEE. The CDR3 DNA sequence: TGTGCCAGCACTCGGATAGATGAAGCTTTCTTT. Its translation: CASTRIDEAFF.

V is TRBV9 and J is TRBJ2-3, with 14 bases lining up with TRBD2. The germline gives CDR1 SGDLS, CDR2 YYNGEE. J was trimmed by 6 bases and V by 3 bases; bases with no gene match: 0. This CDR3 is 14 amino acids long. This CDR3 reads CASSGTSGRDTQYF. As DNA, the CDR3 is TGTGCCAGCAGCGGGACTAGCGGGAGGGATACGCAGTATTTT.

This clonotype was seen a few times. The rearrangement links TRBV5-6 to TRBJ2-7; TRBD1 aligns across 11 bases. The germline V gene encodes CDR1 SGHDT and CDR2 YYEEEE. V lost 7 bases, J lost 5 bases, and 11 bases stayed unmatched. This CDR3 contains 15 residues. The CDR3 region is CASGLFRDRGNEQYF. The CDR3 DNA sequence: TGTGCCAGCGGACTCTTTCGGGACAGGGGGAACGAGCAGTACTTC.

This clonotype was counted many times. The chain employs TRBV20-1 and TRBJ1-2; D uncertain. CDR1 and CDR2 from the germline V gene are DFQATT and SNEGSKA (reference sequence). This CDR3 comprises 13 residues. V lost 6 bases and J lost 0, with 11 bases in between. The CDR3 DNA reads TGCAGTGCCGGATCGGGCCCTAACTATGGCTACACCTTC. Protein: CSAGSGPNYGYTF.

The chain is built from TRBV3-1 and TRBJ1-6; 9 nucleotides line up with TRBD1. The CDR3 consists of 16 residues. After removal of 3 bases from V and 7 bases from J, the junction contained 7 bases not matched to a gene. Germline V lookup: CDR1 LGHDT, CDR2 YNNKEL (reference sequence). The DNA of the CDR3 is TGTGCCAGCAGCCACCTCCGGACAGGGGTGAATTCACCCCTCCACTTT. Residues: CASSHLRTGVNSPLHF.

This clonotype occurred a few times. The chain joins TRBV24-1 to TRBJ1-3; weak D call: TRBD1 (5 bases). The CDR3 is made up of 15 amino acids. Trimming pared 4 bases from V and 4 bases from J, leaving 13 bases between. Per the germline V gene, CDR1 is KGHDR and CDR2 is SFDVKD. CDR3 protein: CATSDSGTVGNTIYF. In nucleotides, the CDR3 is TGTGCCACCAGTGACTCCGGGACGGTAGGAAACACCATATATTTT.

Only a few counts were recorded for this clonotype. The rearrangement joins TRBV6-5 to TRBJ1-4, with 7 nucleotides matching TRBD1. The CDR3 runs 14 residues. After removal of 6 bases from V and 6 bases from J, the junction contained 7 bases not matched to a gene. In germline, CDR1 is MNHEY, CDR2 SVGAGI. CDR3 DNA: TGTGCCAGCAGATACAGGGGACTGCATGAAAAACTGTTTTTT. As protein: CASRYRGLHEKLFF.

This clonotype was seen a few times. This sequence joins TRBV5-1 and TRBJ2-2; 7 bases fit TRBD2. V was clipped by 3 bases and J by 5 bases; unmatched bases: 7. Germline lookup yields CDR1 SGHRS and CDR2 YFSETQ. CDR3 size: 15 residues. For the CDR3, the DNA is TGCGCCAGCAGCTCCCGGGAGGCGGGTACCGGGGAGCTGTTTTTT. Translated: CASSSREAGTGELFF.

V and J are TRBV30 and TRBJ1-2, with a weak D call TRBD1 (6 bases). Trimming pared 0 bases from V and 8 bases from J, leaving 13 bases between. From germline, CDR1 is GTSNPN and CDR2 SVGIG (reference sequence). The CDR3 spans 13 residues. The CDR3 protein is CAWSVGRGGGYTF. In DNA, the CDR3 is TGTGCCTGGAGTGTCGGCAGGGGCGGCGGCTACACCTTC.

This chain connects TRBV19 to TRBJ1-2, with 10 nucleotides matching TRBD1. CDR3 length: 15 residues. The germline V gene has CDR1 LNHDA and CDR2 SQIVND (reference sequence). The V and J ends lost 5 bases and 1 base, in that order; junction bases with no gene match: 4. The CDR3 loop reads CASSPRDRGNYGYTF. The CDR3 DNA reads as TGTGCCAGTAGTCCCAGGGACAGGGGTAACTATGGCTACACCTTC.